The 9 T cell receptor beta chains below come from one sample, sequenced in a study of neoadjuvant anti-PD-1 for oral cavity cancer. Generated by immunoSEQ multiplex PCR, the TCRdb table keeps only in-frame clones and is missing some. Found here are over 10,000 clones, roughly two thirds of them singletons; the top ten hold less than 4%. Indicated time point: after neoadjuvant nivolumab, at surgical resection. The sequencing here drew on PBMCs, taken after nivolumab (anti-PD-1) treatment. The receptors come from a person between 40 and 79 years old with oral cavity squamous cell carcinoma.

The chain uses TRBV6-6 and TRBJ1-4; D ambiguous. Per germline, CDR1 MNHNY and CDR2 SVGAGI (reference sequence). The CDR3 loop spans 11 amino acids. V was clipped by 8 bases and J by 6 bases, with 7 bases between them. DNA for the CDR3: TGTGCCAGCGAGCGGTATGAAAAACTGTTTTTT. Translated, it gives CASERYEKLFF.

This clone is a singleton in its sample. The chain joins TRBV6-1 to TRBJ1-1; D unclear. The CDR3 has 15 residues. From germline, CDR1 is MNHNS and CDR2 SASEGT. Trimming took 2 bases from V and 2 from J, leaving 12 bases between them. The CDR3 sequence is CASSESRALNTEAFF. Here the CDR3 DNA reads TGTGCCAGCAGTGAAAGCCGGGCCCTTAACACTGAAGCTTTCTTT.

The CDR3: CASSHLPLGDSDYEQYF. Here the CDR3 DNA reads TGTGCCAGCAGCCACCTCCCCCTCGGGGACAGCGACTACGAGCAGTACTTC. The chain carries TRBV14 and TRBJ2-7, with 7 bases aligning to TRBD1. The CDR3 length is 17 residues. The trim removed 3 bases at V and 3 bases at J, leaving 14 bases unmatched. Looked up from germline, CDR1 is SGHDN and CDR2 is FVKESK.

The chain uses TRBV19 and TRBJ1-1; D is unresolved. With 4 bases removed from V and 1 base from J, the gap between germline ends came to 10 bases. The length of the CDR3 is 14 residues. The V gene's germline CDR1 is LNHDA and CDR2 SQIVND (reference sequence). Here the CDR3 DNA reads TGTGCCAGTAGTACCCAGGCAGGGAACACTGAAGCTTTCTTT. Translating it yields CASSTQAGNTEAFF.

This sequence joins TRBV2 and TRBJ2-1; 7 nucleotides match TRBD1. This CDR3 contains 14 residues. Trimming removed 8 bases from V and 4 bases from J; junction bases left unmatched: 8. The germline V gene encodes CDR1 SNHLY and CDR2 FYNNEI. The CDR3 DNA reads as TGTGCCAGCCTGCCGGGACAGAGTTACAATGAGCAGTTCTTC. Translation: CASLPGQSYNEQFF.

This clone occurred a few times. CDR3 sequence (DNA): TGTGCCAGCAGCATGCGGACAGGGGGGGCAGGGGAGCTGTTTTTT. It encodes CASSMRTGGAGELFF. The chain employs TRBV9 and TRBJ2-2; 10 bases agree with TRBD1. CDR3 length: 15 amino acids. Trimming took 4 bases from V and 8 from J; bases not matched to a gene: 8. The germline V gene has CDR1 SGDLS and CDR2 YYNGEE.

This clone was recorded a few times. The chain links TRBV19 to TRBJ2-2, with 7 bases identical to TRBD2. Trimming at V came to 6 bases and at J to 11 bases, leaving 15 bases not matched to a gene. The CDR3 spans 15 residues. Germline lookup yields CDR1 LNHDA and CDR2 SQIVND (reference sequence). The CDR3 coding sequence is TGTGCCAGTAGCCCTCCTAGCGGCGCTTCCGTTGAGCTGTTTTTT. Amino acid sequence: CASSPPSGASVELFF.

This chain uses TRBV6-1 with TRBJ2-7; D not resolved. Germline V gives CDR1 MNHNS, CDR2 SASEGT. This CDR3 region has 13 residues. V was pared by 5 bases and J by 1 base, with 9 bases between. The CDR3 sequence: CASSRGTSYEQYF. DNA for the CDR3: TGTGCCAGCAGTCGAGGAACTTCCTACGAGCAGTACTTC.

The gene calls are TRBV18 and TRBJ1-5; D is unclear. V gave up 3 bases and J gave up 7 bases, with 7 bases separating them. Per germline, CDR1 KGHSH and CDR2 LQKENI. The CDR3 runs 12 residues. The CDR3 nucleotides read TGTGCCAGCTCACCGATGGGGCAGCCCCAGCATTTT. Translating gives CASSPMGQPQHF.